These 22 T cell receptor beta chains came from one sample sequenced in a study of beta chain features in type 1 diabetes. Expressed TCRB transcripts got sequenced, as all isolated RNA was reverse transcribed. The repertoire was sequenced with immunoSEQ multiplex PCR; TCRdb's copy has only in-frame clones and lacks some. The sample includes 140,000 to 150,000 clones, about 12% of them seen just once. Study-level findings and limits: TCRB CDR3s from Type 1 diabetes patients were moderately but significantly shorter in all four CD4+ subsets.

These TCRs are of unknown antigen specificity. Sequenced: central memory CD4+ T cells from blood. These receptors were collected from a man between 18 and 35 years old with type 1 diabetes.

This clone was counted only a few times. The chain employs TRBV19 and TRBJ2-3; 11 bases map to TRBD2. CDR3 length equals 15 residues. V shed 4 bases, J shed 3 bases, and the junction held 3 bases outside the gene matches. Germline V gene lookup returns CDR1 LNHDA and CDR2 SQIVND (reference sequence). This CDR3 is CASSRLAGKTDTQYF. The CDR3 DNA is TGTGCCAGTAGTAGACTAGCGGGGAAGACAGATACGCAGTATTTT.

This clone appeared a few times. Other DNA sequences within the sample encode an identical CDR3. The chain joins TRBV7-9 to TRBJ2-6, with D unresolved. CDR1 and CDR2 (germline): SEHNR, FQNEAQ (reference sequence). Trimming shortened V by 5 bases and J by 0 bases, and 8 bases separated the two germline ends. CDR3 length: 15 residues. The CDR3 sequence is CASSPQSSGANVLTF. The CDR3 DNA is TGTGCCAGCAGCCCACAGTCCTCTGGGGCCAACGTCCTGACTTTC.

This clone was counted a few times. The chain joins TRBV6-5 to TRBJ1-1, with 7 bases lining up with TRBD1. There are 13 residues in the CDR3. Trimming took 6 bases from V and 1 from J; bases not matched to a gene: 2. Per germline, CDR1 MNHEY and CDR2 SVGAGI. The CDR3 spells CASSWDRNTEAFF. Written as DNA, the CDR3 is TGTGCCAGCAGCTGGGACAGGAACACTGAAGCTTTCTTT.

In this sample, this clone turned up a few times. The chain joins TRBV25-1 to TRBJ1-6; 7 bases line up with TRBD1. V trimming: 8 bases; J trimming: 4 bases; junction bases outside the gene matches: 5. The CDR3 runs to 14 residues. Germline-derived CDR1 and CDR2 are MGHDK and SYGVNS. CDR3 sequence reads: CASAKGQYNSPLHF. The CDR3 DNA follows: TGTGCCAGCGCTAAGGGACAGTATAATTCACCCCTCCACTTT.

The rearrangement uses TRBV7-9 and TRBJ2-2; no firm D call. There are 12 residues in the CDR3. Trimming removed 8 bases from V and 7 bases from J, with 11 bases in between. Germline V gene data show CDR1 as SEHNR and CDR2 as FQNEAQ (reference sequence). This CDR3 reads CASRPVGGELFF. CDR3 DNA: TGTGCCAGCCGCCCTGTCGGCGGGGAGCTGTTTTTT.

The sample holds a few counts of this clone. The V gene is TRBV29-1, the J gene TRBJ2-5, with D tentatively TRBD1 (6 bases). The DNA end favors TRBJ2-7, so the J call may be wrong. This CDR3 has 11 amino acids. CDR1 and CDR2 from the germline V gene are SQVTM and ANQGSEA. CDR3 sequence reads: CSVQQGYEQYF. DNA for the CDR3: TGCAGCGTTCAACAGGGCTACGAGCAGTACTTC.

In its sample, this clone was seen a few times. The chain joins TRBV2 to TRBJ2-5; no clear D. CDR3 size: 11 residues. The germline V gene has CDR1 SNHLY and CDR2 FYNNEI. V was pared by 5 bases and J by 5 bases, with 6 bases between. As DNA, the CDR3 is TGTGCCAGCAGTAGGACGGAGACCCAGTACTTC. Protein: CASSRTETQYF.

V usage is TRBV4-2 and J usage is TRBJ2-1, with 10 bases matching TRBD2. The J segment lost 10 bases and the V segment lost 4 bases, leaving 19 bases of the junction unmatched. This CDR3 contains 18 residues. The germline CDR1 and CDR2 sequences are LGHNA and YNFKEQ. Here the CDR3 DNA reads TGTGCCAGCAGCCGGAATATAGCGGGGGGACCCAACCGGGAGGAGCAGTTCTTC. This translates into CASSRNIAGGPNREEQFF.

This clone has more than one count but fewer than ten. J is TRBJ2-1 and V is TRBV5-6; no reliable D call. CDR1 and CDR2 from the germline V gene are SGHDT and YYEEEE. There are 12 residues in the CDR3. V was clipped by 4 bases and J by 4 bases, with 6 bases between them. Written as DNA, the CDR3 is TGTGCCAGCAGCACCCAATACAATGAGCAGTTCTTC. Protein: CASSTQYNEQFF. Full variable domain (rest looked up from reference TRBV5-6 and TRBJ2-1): DAGVTQSPTHLIKTRGQQVTLRCSPKSGHDTVSWYQQALGQGPQFIFQYYEEEERQRGNFPDRFSGHQFPNYSSELNVNALLLGDSALYLCASSTQYNEQFFGPGTRLTVL.

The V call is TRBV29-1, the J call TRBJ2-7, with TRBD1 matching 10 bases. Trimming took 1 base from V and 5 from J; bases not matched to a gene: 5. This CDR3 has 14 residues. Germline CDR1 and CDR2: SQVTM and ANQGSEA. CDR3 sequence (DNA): TGCAGCGTTGAAGGGAGACAGGGGGCTGACGAGCAGTACTTC. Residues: CSVEGRQGADEQYF.

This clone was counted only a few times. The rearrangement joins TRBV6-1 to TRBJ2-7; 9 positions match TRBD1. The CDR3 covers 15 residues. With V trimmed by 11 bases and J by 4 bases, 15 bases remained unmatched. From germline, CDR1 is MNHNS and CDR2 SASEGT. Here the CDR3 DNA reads TGTGCCGGGGGCAAACGGGACAGGGACCTGTACGAGCAGTACTTC. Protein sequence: CAGGKRDRDLYEQYF.

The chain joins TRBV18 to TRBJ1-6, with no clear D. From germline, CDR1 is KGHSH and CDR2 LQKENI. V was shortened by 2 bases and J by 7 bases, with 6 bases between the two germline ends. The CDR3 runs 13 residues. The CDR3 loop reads CASSPMGNSPLHF. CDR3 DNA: TGTGCCAGCTCACCAATGGGAAATTCACCCCTCCACTTT.

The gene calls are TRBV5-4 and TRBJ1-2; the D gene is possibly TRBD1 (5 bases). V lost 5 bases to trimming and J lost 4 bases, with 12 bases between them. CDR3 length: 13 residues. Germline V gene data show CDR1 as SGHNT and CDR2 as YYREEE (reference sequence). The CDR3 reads CASSPAGGYGYTF. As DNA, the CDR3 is TGTGCCAGCAGTCCTGCTGGGGGCTATGGCTACACCTTC.

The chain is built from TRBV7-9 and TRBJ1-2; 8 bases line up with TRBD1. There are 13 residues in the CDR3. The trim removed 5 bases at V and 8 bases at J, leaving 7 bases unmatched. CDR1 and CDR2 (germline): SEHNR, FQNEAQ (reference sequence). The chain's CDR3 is CASSADRAGGYTF. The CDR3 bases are TGTGCCAGCAGCGCGGACAGGGCCGGGGGCTACACCTTC.

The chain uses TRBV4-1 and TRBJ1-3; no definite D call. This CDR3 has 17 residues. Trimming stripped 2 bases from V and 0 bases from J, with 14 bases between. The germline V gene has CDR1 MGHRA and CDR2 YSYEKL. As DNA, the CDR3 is TGCGCCAGCAGCCAACTTCCCTTTCAGGACTCTGGAAACACCATATATTTT. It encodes CASSQLPFQDSGNTIYF.

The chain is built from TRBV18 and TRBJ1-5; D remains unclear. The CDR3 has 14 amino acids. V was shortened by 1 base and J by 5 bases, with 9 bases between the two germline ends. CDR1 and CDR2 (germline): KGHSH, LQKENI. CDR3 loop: CASSPQVDDQPQHF. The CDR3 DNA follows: TGTGCCAGCTCACCACAGGTGGATGATCAGCCCCAGCATTTT.

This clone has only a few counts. CDR3 loop: CATSKGQGFINEQFF. The CDR3 region has the DNA TGTGCCACCAGCAAGGGACAGGGTTTCATCAATGAGCAGTTCTTC. J is TRBJ2-1 and V is TRBV15, with 9 bases fitting TRBD1. Germline values: CDR1 LNHNV, CDR2 YYDKDF (reference sequence). Trimming cost V 4 bases and J 6 bases; bases outside gene matches: 7. CDR3 length equals 15 residues.

As DNA, the CDR3 is TGTGCCAGCAGCAAAAGCCCCCAGCCCCAGCATTTT. This sequence encodes CASSKSPQPQHF. The chain combines TRBV21-1 with TRBJ1-5. TRBV21-1 constitutes a pseudogene. This CDR3 contains 12 residues.

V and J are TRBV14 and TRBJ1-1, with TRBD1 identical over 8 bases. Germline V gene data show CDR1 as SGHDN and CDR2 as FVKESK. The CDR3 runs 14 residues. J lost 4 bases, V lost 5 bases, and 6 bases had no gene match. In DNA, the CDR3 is TGTGCCAGCAGCTGGACAGGGTTGAGCACTGAAGCTTTCTTT. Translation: CASSWTGLSTEAFF.

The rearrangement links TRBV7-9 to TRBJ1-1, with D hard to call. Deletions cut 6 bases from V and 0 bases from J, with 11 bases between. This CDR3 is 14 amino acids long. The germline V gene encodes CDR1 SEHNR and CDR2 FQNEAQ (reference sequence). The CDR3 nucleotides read TGTGCCAGCAGTCTTACATCGTTGAACACTGAAGCTTTCTTT. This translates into CASSLTSLNTEAFF.

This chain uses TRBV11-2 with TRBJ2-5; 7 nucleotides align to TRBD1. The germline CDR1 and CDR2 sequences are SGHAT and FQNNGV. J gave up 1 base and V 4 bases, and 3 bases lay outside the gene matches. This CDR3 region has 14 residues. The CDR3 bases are TGTGCCAGCAGCTGGGACAGCATCCAAGAGACCCAGTACTTC. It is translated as CASSWDSIQETQYF.

The CDR3 loop reads CASSFMTRGATDTQYF. The DNA for the CDR3 is TGTGCCAGCAGCTTTATGACTAGAGGTGCGACAGATACGCAGTATTTT. The genes are TRBV7-8 and TRBJ2-3; tentatively, D is TRBD2 (6 bases). CDR1 and CDR2 from the germline V gene are SGHVS and FQNEAQ. CDR3 length equals 16 residues. V was cut by 3 bases and J by 3 bases, with 16 bases left in between.